Shown below are 32 T cell receptor beta chains from a single sample sequenced in a study of blood T cell repertoires in COVID-19. The assay was immunoSEQ multiplex PCR, and TCRdb's table has in-frame clones only and misses some. The profile shows 200,000 to 250,000 clones, nearly 85% of them singletons. Sequenced: peripheral blood. The receptors originated from a woman aged 25 to 39 with COVID-19, enrolled during active disease.

The J gene is TRBJ1-6, the V gene TRBV2; TRBD1 matches 9 bases. CDR1 and CDR2 (germline): SNHLY, FYNNEI. The ends lost 3 bases at V and 11 bases at J; junction bases unmatched: 11. There are 16 residues in the CDR3. In DNA form, the CDR3 reads TGTGCCAGCAGTGAGATCCCGGACAGGGGAGGAGCACCCCTCCACTTT. The encoded protein is CASSEIPDRGGAPLHF.

The chain recombines TRBV12-5 with TRBJ2-7, with D unresolved. Germline-derived CDR1 and CDR2 are LGHNT and FRNRAP. The CDR3 has 12 amino acids. The V gene lost 1 base and the J gene lost 6 bases, with 7 bases spanning the gap. Here the CDR3 reads CASGLDTPEQYF. As DNA, the CDR3 is TGTGCTAGTGGTTTGGACACCCCCGAGCAGTACTTC. Based on the CDR3 plus reference TRBV12-5 and TRBJ2-7, the full variable domain is DARVTQTPRHKVTEMGQEVTMRCQPILGHNTVFWYRQTMMQGLELLAYFRNRAPLDDSGMPKDRFSAEMPDATLATLKIQPSEPRDSAVYFCASGLDTPEQYFGPGTRLTVT.

V usage is TRBV19 and J usage is TRBJ2-5, with TRBD2 identical over 12 bases. The CDR3 has 14 amino acids. Germline trimming cut 7 bases from V and 5 bases from J; bases unmatched to any gene: 5. Germline V gene data show CDR1 as LNHDA and CDR2 as SQIVND (reference sequence). CDR3 DNA sequence: TGTGCCAGTATGACGCTAGCGGGAGGGGAGACCCAGTACTTC. Translating it yields CASMTLAGGETQYF.

V and J are TRBV24-1 and TRBJ2-7; 7 bases are a match to TRBD1. The V gene's germline CDR1 is KGHDR and CDR2 SFDVKD. The V segment lost 3 bases and the J segment 3 bases; nucleotides outside the gene matches: 10. This CDR3 contains 16 residues. DNA of the CDR3: TGTGCCACCAGTGATAAGGAAGGGACAGCCTTCTACGAGCAGTACTTC. Its protein product is CATSDKEGTAFYEQYF.

The V gene is TRBV7-8, the J gene TRBJ2-7, with D perhaps TRBD1 (5 bases). The V end lost 4 bases, the J end lost 9 bases, and 13 bases lay between the germline ends. The germline gives CDR1 SGHVS, CDR2 FQNEAQ. This CDR3 spans 12 amino acids. Written as DNA, the CDR3 is TGTGCCAGCAGCTCTTCGGGTCAGGGGCAGTACTTC. It codes for CASSSSGQGQYF.

The gene calls are TRBV2 and TRBJ1-1, with D uncertain. V was shortened by 3 bases and J by 4 bases, with 12 bases between the two germline ends. This CDR3 has 14 residues. CDR1 and CDR2 (germline): SNHLY, FYNNEI. CDR3 residues: CASSDYGGSTEAFF. CDR3 bases: TGTGCCAGCAGTGACTATGGAGGGAGCACTGAAGCTTTCTTT.

This clone appeared a few times. The chain links TRBV27 to TRBJ1-5; 7 bases line up with TRBD1. This CDR3 contains 12 residues. The V and J ends lost 4 bases and 13 bases, in that order; junction bases with no gene match: 7. The germline gives CDR1 MNHEY, CDR2 SMNVEV (reference sequence). CDR3 coding DNA: TGTGCCAGCAGTTCCCTTGGACAGGTTCAGCATTTT. Amino acid sequence: CASSSLGQVQHF.

V and J are TRBV10-2 and TRBJ2-5, with 10 positions matching TRBD2. The CDR3 is 15 amino acids. V lost 3 bases to trimming and J lost 3 bases; unmatched junction nucleotides: 4. Looked up from germline, CDR1 is WSHSY and CDR2 is SAAADI. The CDR3 coding sequence is TGCGCCAGCAGTGAACCGGGACTAGCGAAAGAGACCCAGTACTTC. This codes for CASSEPGLAKETQYF.

CDR3 in amino acids: CATSGRTSASGANVLTF. CDR3 DNA sequence: TGTGCCACCAGCGGACGGACTAGCGCCTCTGGGGCCAACGTCCTGACTTTC. The genes are TRBV15 and TRBJ2-6; the match to TRBD2 covers 9 bases. The CDR3 sequence is 17 residues long. Trimming at V came to 5 bases and at J to 0 bases, leaving 5 bases not matched to a gene. Germline loops: CDR1 LNHNV, CDR2 YYDKDF (reference sequence).

The chain uses TRBV9 and TRBJ2-1, with D maybe TRBD2 (5 bases). The germline V gene encodes CDR1 SGDLS and CDR2 YYNGEE. V was shortened by 0 bases and J by 5 bases, with 15 bases between the two germline ends. CDR3 length equals 16 residues. In DNA form, the CDR3 reads TGTGCCAGCAGCGTAGATCCGGGAACCATGGACAATGAGCAGTTCTTC. Protein sequence: CASSVDPGTMDNEQFF.

The chain joins TRBV7-9 to TRBJ1-4; D remains unclear. CDR1 and CDR2 from the germline V gene are SEHNR and FQNEAQ (reference sequence). The CDR3 is 15 residues long. V shed 5 bases and J shed 0 bases, with 10 bases lying between them. The CDR3 coding sequence is TGTGCCAGCAGCCCAGCGGGCACAACTAATGAAAAACTGTTTTTT. Translated: CASSPAGTTNEKLFF.

There are a few counts of this clone. The V call is TRBV4-1, the J call TRBJ1-1, with TRBD1 matching 7 bases. This CDR3 spans 17 amino acids. Germline V gives CDR1 MGHRA, CDR2 YSYEKL. The trim removed 4 bases at V and 0 bases at J, leaving 11 bases unmatched. DNA of the CDR3: TGCGCCAGCAGCCCGTCAGGGGGTCCAACCATGAACACTGAAGCTTTCTTT. Protein sequence: CASSPSGGPTMNTEAFF.

The chain has TRBV19 and TRBJ1-4; TRBD1 agrees at 8 bases. This CDR3 is built from 13 residues. CDR1 is LNHDA, CDR2 SQIVND, per germline (reference sequence). After removal of 10 bases from V and 11 bases from J, the junction contained 12 bases not matched to a gene. The CDR3 bases are TGTGCCACCCGACAGGGGATTTTTGAGAAACTGTTTTTT. Protein: CATRQGIFEKLFF.

This chain joins TRBV19 and TRBJ2-1; 8 bases map to TRBD1. Germline CDR1 and CDR2: LNHDA and SQIVND (reference sequence). The CDR3 extends over 14 amino acids. The ends lost 11 bases at V and 5 bases at J; junction bases unmatched: 11. CDR3 region: CARQGKYTNNEQFF. For the CDR3, the DNA is TGTGCCCGACAGGGGAAATACACCAACAATGAGCAGTTCTTC.

This clone came up a few times. V and J are TRBV7-9 and TRBJ1-2, with 7 bases matching TRBD1. Germline CDR1 is SEHNR and CDR2 is FQNEAQ (reference sequence). After removal of 5 bases from V and 2 bases from J, the junction contained 5 bases not matched to a gene. The CDR3 length is 14 residues. The CDR3 coding sequence is TGTGCCAGCAGCGTACTACAGGGGAACTATGGCTACACCTTC. Its translation is CASSVLQGNYGYTF.

V usage is TRBV9 and J usage is TRBJ1-2, with 7 bases fitting TRBD1. The V gene's germline CDR1 is SGDLS and CDR2 YYNGEE. Losses at the gene ends were 6 bases for V and 4 bases for J; bases not matched to a gene: 6. The CDR3 sequence is 13 residues long. As DNA, the CDR3 is TGTGCCAGCAACACAGGGGAATCCTATGGCTACACCTTC. Translation: CASNTGESYGYTF.

V is TRBV7-9 and J is TRBJ1-2; perhaps TRBD1 as D (5 bases). The V and J ends lost 10 bases and 5 bases respectively, with 14 bases between them. The CDR3 contains 12 residues. Germline lookup yields CDR1 SEHNR and CDR2 FQNEAQ (reference sequence). CDR3 nucleotide sequence: TGTGCCATCGCCACAGGAGATTATGGCTACACCTTC. It is translated as CAIATGDYGYTF.

The rearrangement links TRBV5-6 to TRBJ2-7; D may be TRBD1 (5 bases). Deletions cut 2 bases from V and 0 bases from J, with 12 bases between. The CDR3 spans 15 residues. CDR1 is SGHDT and CDR2 is YYEEEE in the germline V gene. The CDR3 DNA follows: TGTGCCAGCAGCTTCTACAGGCTCCGCTCCTACGAGCAGTACTTC. Translating gives CASSFYRLRSYEQYF.

The rearrangement links TRBV20-1 to TRBJ2-5; D not certain. Germline CDR1 and CDR2: DFQATT and SNEGSKA (reference sequence). The CDR3 loop spans 10 amino acids. V was cut by 4 bases and J by 4 bases, with 4 bases left in between. The CDR3 region is CSANRETQYF. The DNA of the CDR3 is TGCAGTGCTAATAGAGAGACCCAGTACTTC.

This clone was picked up a small number of times. The chain's CDR3 is CASSQGLAGGYEQYF. The CDR3 coding sequence is TGCGCCAGCAGCCAAGGGCTAGCGGGAGGGTACGAGCAGTACTTC. The rearrangement joins TRBV4-1 to TRBJ2-7; 12 bases match TRBD2. CDR1 and CDR2 (germline): MGHRA, YSYEKL. V lost 1 base, J lost 4 bases, and 2 bases stayed unmatched. This CDR3 region has 15 residues.

The V gene is TRBV13, the J gene TRBJ2-2; D remains unclear. Germline assignment: CDR1 PRHDT and CDR2 FYEKMQ (reference sequence). This CDR3 is 14 amino acids long. The V and J ends lost 10 bases and 6 bases respectively, with 18 bases between them. In DNA form, the CDR3 reads TGTGCCACCCAGGTTAGAAAAATCGCCGGGGAGCTGTTTTTT. Protein: CATQVRKIAGELFF.

This chain links TRBV5-1 with TRBJ2-1, with 8 bases aligning to TRBD1. Looked up from germline, CDR1 is SGHRS and CDR2 is YFSETQ. CDR3 length: 15 amino acids. The V segment lost 3 bases and the J segment 3 bases; nucleotides outside the gene matches: 5. DNA for the CDR3: TGCGCCAGCAGCTCTGGACAGGGCAACTACAATGAGCAGTTCTTC. Protein sequence: CASSSGQGNYNEQFF.

V usage is TRBV19 and J usage is TRBJ2-1; 8 bases align to TRBD1. Per the germline V gene, CDR1 is LNHDA and CDR2 is SQIVND (reference sequence). V trimming: 6 bases; J trimming: 3 bases; junction bases outside the gene matches: 4. The CDR3 totals 14 residues. The CDR3 is CASRGQGRYNEQFF. The CDR3 DNA follows: TGTGCCAGTAGAGGACAGGGCCGCTACAATGAGCAGTTCTTC.

This chain links TRBV5-1 with TRBJ2-7; tentative D call: TRBD1 (6 bases). The CDR3 has 15 amino acids. V lost 0 bases, J lost 4 bases, and 14 bases lay in between. The V gene's germline CDR1 is SGHRS and CDR2 YFSETQ. The CDR3 is CASSLGAGAKYEQYF. The DNA for the CDR3 is TGCGCCAGCAGCTTGGGAGCAGGGGCCAAGTACGAGCAGTACTTC.

This clone has a handful of counts. The chain links TRBV7-2 to TRBJ2-7, with D maybe TRBD2 (6 bases). The CDR3 has 14 residues. Germline-derived CDR1 and CDR2 are SGHTA and FQGNSA. Deletions cut 1 base from V and 2 bases from J, with 9 bases between. CDR3 in DNA: TGTGCCAGCAGCTTAGGGACGGGAGCCTACGAGCAGTACTTC. This sequence encodes CASSLGTGAYEQYF.

The chain carries TRBV7-9 and TRBJ1-2, with no clear D. The CDR3 extends over 14 amino acids. Trimming removed 5 bases from V and 2 bases from J, with 12 bases in between. The germline CDR1 and CDR2 sequences are SEHNR and FQNEAQ (reference sequence). The CDR3 DNA sequence: TGTGCCAGCAGCCACCGGGTCTCAAACTATGGCTACACCTTC. Its protein is CASSHRVSNYGYTF.

This clone appeared once. This rearrangement joins TRBV10-1 to TRBJ2-3; a possible D gene is TRBD2 (6 bases). This CDR3 has 20 amino acids. V dropped 4 bases and J dropped 3 bases, with 29 bases sitting between them. Germline V gives CDR1 WNHNN, CDR2 SYGVQD (reference sequence). The CDR3 sequence: CASSGPTVLRGLMWTDTQYF. The CDR3 nucleotides are TGCGCCAGCAGTGGTCCCACCGTCCTAAGGGGACTCATGTGGACAGATACGCAGTATTTT.

The rearrangement links TRBV7-2 to TRBJ1-1; D unresolved. Trimming took 5 bases from V and 7 from J, leaving 8 bases between them. Germline CDR1 reads SGHTA; CDR2 reads FQGNSA. The CDR3 extends over 11 amino acids. Here the CDR3 reads CASSPRVEAFF. DNA for the CDR3: TGTGCCAGCAGCCCCCGGGTTGAAGCTTTCTTT.

The chain links TRBV7-9 to TRBJ1-1; D ambiguous. The CDR3 is 13 residues long. Germline CDR1 reads SEHNR; CDR2 reads FQNEAQ (reference sequence). Trimming left V 2 bases short and J 2 bases short, with 6 bases between. The CDR3 spells CASSLIVNTEAFF. The CDR3 DNA follows: TGTGCCAGCAGCTTAATCGTTAACACTGAAGCTTTCTTT.

The V gene is TRBV14, the J gene TRBJ2-1, with 10 bases matching TRBD2. CDR1 is SGHDN, CDR2 FVKESK, per germline. The CDR3 is 15 residues long. Losses at the gene ends were 3 bases for V and 8 bases for J; bases not matched to a gene: 7. CDR3 region: CASSQEIAGGYEQFF. The CDR3 nucleotides read TGTGCCAGCAGCCAGGAAATAGCGGGGGGCTATGAGCAGTTCTTC.

The J gene is TRBJ1-5, the V gene TRBV27, with a tentative D call TRBD1 (6 bases). Per the germline V gene, CDR1 is MNHEY and CDR2 is SMNVEV (reference sequence). This CDR3 is built from 15 residues. V was clipped by 5 bases and J by 5 bases, with 16 bases between them. The CDR3 loop reads CASSPRGGRYQPQHF. CDR3 in DNA: TGTGCCAGCAGTCCGCGGGGGGGGCGATATCAGCCCCAGCATTTT.

The chain employs TRBV28 and TRBJ2-2; TRBD1 matches 8 bases. Germline loops: CDR1 MDHEN, CDR2 SYDVKM. CDR3 size: 16 residues. V was clipped by 6 bases and J by 7 bases; unmatched bases: 13. CDR3 residues: CASRDRGPLLIGELFF. The DNA for the CDR3 is TGTGCCAGCAGAGACAGGGGACCCTTATTAATCGGGGAGCTGTTTTTT. Full variable domain (outside the CDR3, taken from reference TRBV28 and TRBJ2-2): DVKVTQSSRYLVKRTGEKVFLECVQDMDHENMFWYRQDPGLGLRLIYFSYDVKMKEKGDIPEGYSVSREKKERFSLILESASTNQTSMYLCASRDRGPLLIGELFFGEGSRLTVL.